This T cell receptor beta chain was captured in a study of blood T cell repertoires in COVID-19. Study-wide context: Whether acute or convalescent, the COVID-19 samples came from the United States, Italy and Spain.

Germline V gene lookup returns CDR1 SEHNR and CDR2 FQNEAQ (reference sequence). The CDR3 runs 15 residues. With V trimmed by 1 base and J by 5 bases, 5 bases remained unmatched. In the original workflow: From reference gene primer amplification, estimates of nucleated cell counts were derived. This table comes from immunoSEQ multiplex PCR, and its TCRdb copy is limited to in-frame clones, with some not included. Clone size and the V and J calls come from that table; the DNA yielded D and trimming. The table includes about 190,000 clones, approximately 79% detected once. The rearrangement uses TRBV7-9 and TRBJ1-5, with TRBD1 matching 7 bases. The specimen sequenced was peripheral blood. The clonotype originates from a man younger than 40 with active or convalescent COVID-19. In DNA form, the CDR3 reads TGTGCCAGCAGCTTAGGCGACAGGGAGGATCAGCCCCAGCATTTT. Amino acid sequence: CASSLGDREDQPQHF.